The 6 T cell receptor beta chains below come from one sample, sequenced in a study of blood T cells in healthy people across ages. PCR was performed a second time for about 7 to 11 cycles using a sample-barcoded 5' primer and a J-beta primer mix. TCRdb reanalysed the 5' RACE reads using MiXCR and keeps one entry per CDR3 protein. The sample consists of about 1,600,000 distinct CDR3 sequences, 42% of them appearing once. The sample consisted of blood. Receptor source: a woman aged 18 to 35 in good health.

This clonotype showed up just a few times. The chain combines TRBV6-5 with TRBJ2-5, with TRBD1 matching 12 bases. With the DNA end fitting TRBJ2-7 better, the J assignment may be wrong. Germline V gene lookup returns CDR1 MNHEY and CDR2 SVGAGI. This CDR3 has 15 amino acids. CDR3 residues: CASRSGTGGPYEQYF. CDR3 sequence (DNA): TGTGCCAGCAGATCCGGGACAGGGGGCCCCTACGAGCAGTACTTC.

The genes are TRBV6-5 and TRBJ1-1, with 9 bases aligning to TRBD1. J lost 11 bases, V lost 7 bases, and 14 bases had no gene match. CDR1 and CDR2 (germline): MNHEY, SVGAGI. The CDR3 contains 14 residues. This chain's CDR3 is CASNIQAGQGDAFF. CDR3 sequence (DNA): TGTGCCAGCAACATACAAGCGGGACAGGGAGACGCTTTCTTT.

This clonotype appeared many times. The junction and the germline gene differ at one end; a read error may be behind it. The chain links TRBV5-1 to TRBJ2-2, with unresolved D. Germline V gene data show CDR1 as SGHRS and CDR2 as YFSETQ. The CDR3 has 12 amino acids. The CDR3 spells CASSFGSGELFF. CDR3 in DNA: TGTGCCAGCAGTTTCGGGTCCGGGGAGCTGTTTTTT.

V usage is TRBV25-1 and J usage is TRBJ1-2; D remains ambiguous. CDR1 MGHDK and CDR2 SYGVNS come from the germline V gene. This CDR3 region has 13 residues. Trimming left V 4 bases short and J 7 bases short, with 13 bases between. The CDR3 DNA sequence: TGTGCCAGCAGTGCGGGGTTGATAAGTGGCTACACCTTC. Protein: CASSAGLISGYTF.

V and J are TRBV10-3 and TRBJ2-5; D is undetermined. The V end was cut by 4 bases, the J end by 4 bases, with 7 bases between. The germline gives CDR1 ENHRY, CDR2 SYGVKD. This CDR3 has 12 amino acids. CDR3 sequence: CAISAVGETQYF. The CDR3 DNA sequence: TGTGCCATCAGTGCAGTAGGAGAGACCCAGTACTTC.

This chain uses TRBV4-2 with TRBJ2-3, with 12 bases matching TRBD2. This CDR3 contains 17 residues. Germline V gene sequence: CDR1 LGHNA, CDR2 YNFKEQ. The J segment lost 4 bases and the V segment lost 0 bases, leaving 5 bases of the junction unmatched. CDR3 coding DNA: TGTGCCAGCAGCCAAGAGCCGCCTAGCGGGGGGGCAGATACGCAGTATTTT. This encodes CASSQEPPSGGADTQYF.